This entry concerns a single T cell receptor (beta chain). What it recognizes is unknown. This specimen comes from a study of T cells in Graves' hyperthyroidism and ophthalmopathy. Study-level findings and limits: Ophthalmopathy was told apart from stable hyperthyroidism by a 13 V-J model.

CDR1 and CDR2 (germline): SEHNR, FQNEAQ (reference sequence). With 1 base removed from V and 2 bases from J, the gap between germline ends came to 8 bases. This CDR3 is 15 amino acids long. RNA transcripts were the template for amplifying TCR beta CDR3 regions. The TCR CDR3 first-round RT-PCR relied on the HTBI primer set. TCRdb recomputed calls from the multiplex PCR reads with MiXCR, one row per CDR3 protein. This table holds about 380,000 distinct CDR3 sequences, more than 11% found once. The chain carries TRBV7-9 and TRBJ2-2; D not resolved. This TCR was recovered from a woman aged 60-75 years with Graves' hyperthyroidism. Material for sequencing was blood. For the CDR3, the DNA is TGTGCCAGCAGCTTAGAGTGGGGAAACACCGGGGAGCTGTTTTTT. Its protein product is CASSLEWGNTGELFF.